The table lists the clone carrying this TCR beta chain with a few counts. Its cognate antigen is unknown. Germline CDR1 reads LGHNA; CDR2 reads YSLEER. Trimming at V came to 2 bases and at J to 12 bases, leaving 11 bases not matched to a gene. CDR3 size: 16 residues. This sample is drawn from a study of cytomegalovirus exposure and HLA in healthy donors. Study in general: Roughly 80 million unique TCRs from HLA-typed donors made up an early data release. Membership in the Caucasian-associated ancestry cluster was found for around 81% of around 380 genotyped donors. Study results and caveats: With later analysis, a missense DCLRE1C variant became linked to TCR beta V- and J-gene trimming. Upon later analysis, TCR association rates were observed to vary by HLA locus, being highest for DRB1 and lowest for HLA-C.

It was with 60 Vbeta and 13 Jbeta primers that the PCR ran. The protocol was immunoSEQ multiplex PCR, while the TCRdb copy is restricted to in-frame clones and leaves out a portion. The table has some 110,000 clones, around 80% seen once. The TCR originated in a man aged 18 to 30 in good health and CMV-seronegative. The specimen was PBMCs. This chain links TRBV4-3 with TRBJ2-1, with 12 positions matching TRBD2. CDR3 DNA: TGCGCCAGCAGCCAAAACGCAGGACTAGCGGGACTGGGGCAGTTCTTC. Translation: CASSQNAGLAGLGQFF.